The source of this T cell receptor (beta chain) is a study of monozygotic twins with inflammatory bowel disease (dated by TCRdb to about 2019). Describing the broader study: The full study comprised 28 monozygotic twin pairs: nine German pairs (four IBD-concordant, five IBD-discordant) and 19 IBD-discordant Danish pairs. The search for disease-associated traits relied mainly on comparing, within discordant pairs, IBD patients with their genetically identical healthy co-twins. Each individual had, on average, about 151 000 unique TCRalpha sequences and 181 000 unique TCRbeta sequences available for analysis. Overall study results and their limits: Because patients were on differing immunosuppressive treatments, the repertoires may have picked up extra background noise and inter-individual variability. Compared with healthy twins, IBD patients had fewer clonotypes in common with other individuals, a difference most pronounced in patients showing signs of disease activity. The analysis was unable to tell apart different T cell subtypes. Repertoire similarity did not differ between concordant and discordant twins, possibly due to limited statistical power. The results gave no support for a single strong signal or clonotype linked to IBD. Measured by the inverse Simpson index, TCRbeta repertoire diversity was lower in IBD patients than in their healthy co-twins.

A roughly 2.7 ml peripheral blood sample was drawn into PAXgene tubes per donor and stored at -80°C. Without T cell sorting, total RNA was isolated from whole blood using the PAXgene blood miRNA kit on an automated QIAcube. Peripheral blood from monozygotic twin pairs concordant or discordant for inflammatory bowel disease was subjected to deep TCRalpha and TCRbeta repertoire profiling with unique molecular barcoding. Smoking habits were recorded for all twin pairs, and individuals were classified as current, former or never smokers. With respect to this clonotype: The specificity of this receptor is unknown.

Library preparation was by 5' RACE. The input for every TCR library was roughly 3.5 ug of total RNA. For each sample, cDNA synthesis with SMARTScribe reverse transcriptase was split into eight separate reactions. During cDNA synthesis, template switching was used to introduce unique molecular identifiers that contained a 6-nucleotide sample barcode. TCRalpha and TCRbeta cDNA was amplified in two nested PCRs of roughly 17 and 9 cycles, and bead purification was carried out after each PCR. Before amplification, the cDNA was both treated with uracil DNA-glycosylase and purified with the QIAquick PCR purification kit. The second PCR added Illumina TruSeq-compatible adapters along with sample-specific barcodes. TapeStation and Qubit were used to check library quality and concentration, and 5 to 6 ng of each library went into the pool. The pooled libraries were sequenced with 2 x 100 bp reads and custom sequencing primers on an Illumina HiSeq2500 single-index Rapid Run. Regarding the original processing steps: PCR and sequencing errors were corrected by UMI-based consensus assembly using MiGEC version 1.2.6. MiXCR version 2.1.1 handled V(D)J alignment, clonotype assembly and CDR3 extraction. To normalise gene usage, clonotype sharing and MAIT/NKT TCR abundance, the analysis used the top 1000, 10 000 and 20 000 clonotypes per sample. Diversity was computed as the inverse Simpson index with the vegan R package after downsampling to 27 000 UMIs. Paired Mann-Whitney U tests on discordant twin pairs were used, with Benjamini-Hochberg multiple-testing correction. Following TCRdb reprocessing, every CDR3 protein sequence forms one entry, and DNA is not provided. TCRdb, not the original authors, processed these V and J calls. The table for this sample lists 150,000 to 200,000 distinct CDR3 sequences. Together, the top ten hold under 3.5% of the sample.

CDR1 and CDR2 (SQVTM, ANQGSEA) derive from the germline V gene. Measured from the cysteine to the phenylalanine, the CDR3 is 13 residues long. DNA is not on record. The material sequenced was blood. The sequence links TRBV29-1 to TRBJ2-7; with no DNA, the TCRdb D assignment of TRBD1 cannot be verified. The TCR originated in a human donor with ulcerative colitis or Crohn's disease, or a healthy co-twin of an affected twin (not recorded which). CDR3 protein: CSVERQGVHEQYF.